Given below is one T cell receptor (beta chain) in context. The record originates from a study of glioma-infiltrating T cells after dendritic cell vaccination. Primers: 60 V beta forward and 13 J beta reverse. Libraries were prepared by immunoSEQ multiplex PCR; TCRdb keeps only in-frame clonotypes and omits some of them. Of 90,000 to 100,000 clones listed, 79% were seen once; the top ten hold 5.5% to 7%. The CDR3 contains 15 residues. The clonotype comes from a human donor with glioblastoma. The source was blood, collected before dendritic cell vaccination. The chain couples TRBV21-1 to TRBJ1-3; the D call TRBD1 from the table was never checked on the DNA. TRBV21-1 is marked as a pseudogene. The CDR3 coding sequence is TGTGCCAGCAGCGTCAGGACAGGGCGCGGAAACACCATATATTTT. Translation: CASSVRTGRGNTIYF.